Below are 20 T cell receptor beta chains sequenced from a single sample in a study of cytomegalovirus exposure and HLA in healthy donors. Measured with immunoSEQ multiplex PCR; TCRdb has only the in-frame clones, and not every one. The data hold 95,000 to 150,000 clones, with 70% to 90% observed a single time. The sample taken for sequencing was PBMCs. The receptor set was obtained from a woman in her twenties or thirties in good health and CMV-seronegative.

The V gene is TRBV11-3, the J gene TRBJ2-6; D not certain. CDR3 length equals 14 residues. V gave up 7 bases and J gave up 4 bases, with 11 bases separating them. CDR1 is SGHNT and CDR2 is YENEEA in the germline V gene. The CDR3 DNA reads TGTGCCAGCACCTTTGGTCGGGGGGCCAACGTCCTGACTTTC. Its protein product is CASTFGRGANVLTF.

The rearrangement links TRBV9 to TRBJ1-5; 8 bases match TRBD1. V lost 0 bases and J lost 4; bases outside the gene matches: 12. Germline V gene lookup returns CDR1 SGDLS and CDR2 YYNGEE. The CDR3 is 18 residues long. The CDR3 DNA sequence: TGTGCCAGCAGCGTAGCCCCTCTCCGGACAGGGTGGAATCAGCCCCAGCATTTT. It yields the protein CASSVAPLRTGWNQPQHF.

CDR3 sequence reads: CASSFGLKNSPLHF. The CDR3 coding sequence is TGTGCCAGCAGCTTTGGGCTGAAAAATTCACCCCTCCACTTT. This rearrangement joins TRBV7-2 to TRBJ1-6; D is unclear. V was clipped by 3 bases and J by 7 bases, with 10 bases between them. There are 14 residues in the CDR3. Germline V lookup: CDR1 SGHTA, CDR2 FQGNSA.

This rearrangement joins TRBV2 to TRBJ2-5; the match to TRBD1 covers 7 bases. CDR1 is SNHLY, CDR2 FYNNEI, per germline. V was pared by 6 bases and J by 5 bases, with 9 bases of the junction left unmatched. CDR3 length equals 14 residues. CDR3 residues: CASSRQGPPETQYF. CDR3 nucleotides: TGTGCCAGCAGCAGACAGGGACCCCCTGAGACCCAGTACTTC.

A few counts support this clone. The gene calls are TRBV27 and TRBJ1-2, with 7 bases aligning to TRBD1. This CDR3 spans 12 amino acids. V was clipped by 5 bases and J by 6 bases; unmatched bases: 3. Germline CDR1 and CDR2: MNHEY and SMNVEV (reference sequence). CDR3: CASSPQGDGYTF. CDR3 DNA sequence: TGTGCCAGCAGTCCTCAGGGGGATGGCTACACCTTC.

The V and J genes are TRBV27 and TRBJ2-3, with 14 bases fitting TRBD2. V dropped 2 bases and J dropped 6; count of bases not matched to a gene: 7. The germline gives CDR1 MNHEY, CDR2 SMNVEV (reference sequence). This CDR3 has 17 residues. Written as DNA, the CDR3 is TGTGCCAGCAGTTTACTGACTAGCGGGGGGGCCGGGGATACGCAGTATTTT. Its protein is CASSLLTSGGAGDTQYF.

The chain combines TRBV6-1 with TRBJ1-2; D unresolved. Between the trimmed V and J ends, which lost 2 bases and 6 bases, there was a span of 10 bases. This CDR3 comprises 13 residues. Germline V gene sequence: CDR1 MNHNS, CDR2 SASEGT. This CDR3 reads CASSEIRVDGYTF. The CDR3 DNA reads TGTGCCAGCAGTGAAATTAGAGTGGATGGCTACACCTTC.

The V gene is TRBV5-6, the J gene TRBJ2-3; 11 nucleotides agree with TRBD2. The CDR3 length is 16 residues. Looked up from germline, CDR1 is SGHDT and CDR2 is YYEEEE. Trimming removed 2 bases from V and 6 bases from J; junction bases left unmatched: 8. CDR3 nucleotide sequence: TGTGCCAGCAGCTTCATGCTAGCGGGGGGCATGGATACGCAGTATTTT. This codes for CASSFMLAGGMDTQYF.

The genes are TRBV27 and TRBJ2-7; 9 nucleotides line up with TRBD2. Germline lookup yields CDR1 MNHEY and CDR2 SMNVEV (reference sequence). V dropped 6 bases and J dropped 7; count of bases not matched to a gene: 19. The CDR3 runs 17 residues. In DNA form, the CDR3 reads TGTGCCAGCAGCCCCAAGATAGGTCTAGCGGGGCCTCGGGAGCAGTACTTC. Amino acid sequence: CASSPKIGLAGPREQYF.

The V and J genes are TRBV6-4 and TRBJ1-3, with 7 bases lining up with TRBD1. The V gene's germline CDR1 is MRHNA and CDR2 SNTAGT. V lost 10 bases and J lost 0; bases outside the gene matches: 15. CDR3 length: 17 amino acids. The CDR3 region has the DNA TGTGCCACCCCGCGTCGAGGGACAGAGAACTCTGGAAACACCATATATTTT. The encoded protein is CATPRRGTENSGNTIYF.

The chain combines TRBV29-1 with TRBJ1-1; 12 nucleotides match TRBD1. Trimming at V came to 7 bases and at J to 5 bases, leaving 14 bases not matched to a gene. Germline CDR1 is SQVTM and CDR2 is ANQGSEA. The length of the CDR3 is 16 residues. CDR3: CSAGRGQGASRTEAFF. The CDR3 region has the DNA TGCAGCGCTGGGAGGGGACAGGGGGCGTCGAGAACTGAAGCTTTCTTT.

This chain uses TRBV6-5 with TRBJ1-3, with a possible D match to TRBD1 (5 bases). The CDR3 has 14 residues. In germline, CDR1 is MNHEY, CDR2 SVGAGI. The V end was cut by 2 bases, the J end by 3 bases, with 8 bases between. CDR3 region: CASSYGGDGNTIYF. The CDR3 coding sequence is TGTGCCAGCAGTTACGGGGGGGATGGAAACACCATATATTTT.

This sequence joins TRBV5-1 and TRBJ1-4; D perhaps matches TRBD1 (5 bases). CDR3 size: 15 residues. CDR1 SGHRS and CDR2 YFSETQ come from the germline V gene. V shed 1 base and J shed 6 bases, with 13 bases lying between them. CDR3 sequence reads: CASSLIGRVDEKLFF. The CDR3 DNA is TGCGCCAGCAGCTTGATCGGCAGGGTGGATGAAAAACTGTTTTTT.

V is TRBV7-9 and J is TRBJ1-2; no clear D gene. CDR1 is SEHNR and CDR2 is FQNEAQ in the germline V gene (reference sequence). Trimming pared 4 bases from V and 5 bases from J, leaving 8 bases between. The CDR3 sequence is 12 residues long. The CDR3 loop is CASSSAQYGYTF. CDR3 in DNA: TGTGCCAGCAGCTCCGCGCAATATGGCTACACCTTC.

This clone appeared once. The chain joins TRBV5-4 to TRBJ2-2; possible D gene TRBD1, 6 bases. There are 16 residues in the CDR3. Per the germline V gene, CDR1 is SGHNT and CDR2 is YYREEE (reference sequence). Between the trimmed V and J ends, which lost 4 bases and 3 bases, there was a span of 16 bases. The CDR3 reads CASSRTGHGDTGELFF. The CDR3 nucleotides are TGTGCCAGCAGCCGAACAGGGCACGGTGACACCGGGGAGCTGTTTTTT. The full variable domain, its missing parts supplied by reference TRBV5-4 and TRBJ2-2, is ETGVTQSPTHLIKTRGQQVTLRCSSQSGHNTVSWYQQALGQGPQFIFQYYREEENGRGNFPPRFSGLQFPNYSSELNVNALELDDSALYLCASSRTGHGDTGELFFGEGSRLTVL.

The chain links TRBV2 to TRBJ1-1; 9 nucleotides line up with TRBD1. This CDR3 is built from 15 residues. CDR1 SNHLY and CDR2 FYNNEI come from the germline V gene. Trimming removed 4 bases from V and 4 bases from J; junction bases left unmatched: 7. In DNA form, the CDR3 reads TGTGCCAGCAGTGTAGTGACAGGGGGTGCCACTGAAGCTTTCTTT. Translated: CASSVVTGGATEAFF.

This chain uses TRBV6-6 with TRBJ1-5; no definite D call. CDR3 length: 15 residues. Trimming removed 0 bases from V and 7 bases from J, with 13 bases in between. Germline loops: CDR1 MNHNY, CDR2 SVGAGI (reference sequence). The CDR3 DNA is TGTGCCAGCAGTTACTCGGGAGGAGCGGGCCAGCCCCAGCATTTT. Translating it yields CASSYSGGAGQPQHF.

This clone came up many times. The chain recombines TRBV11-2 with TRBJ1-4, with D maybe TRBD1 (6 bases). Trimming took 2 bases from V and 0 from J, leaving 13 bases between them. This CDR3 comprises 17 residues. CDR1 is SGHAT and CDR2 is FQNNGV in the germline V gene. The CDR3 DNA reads TGTGCCAGCAGCTTATTTCCAAAGGGGGCAACTAATGAAAAACTGTTTTTT. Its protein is CASSLFPKGATNEKLFF.

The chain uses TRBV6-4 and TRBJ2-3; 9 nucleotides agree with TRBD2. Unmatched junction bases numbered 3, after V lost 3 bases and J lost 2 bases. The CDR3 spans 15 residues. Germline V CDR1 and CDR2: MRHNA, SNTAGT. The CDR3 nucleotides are TGTGCCAGCAGTGAGGCTAGCGGGGCCACAGATACGCAGTATTTT. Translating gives CASSEASGATDTQYF.

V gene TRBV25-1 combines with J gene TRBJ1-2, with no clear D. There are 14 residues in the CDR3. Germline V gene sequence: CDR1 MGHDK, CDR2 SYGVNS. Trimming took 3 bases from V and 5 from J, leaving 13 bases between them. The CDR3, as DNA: TGTGCCAGCAGTGACCTCTCCTTCGGGTATGGCTACACCTTC. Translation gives CASSDLSFGYGYTF.